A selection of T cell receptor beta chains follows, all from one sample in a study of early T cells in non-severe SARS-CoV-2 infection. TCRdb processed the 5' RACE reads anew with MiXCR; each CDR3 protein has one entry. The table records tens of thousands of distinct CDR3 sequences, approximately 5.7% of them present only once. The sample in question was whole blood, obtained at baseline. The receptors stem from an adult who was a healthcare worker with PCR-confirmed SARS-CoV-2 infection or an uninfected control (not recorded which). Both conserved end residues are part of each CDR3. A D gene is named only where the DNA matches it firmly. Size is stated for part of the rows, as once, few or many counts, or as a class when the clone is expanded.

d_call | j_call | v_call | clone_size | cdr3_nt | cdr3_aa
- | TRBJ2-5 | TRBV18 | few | TGTGCCAGCTCACCGCCCGGGACACAAGAGACCCAGTACTTC | CASSPPGTQETQYF
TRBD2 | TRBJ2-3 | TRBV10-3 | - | TGTGCCTCCGGCCAAGCGGGGGCCACAGATACGCAGTATTTT | CASGQAGATDTQYF
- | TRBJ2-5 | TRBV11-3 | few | TGTGCCAGCAGCTACGGACTATCGGAGACCCAGTACTTC | CASSYGLSETQYF
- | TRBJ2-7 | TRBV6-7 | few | TGTGCCAGCAGTTTCCAGGGGATCAGGTCCTACGAGCAGTACTTC | CASSFQGIRSYEQYF
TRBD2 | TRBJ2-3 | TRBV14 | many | TGTGCCAGCAGCCAAGATCTTTCTAGCGGACGCACAGATACGCAGTATTTT | CASSQDLSSGRTDTQYF
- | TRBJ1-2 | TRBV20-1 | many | TGCAGTGCGCTTTCACCCTATGGCTACACCTTC | CSALSPYGYTF
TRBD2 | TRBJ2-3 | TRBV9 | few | TGTGCCAGCAGCGTAGAAGCTAGCGGGGGCACAGATACGCAGTATTTT | CASSVEASGGTDTQYF
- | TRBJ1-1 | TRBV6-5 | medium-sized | TGTGCCAGCAGTTACTCATCCACTGAAGCTTTCTTT | CASSYSSTEAFF
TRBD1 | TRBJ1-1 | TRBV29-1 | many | TGCAGCGGGACAGGGGTGGTTACTGAAGCTTTCTTT | CSGTGVVTEAFF
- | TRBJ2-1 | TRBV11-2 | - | TGTGCCAGCAGCTTAGACTCCAGGGCGGCCAATGAGCAGTTCTTC | CASSLDSRAANEQFF
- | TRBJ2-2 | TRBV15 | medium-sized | TGTGCCACCGGCCAGGCCACCGGGGAGCTGTTTTTT | CATGQATGELFF
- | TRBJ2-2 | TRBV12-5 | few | TGTGCTAGTGTTCCGACAGTGGCCACCGGGGAGCTGTTTTTT | CASVPTVATGELFF
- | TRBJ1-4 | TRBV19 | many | TGTGCCAGCATAAAGAGTAGGAGTGAAAAACTGTTTTTT | CASIKSRSEKLFF
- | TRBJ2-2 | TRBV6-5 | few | TGTGCCAGCAGTTACTTCGAGGGGCCGAACGTTATCAGGGAGCTGTTTTTT | CASSYFEGPNVIRELFF
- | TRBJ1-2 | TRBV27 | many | TGTGCCAGCAGTTGGGGAGGGTTTCCTAACTATGGCTACACCTTC | CASSWGGFPNYGYTF
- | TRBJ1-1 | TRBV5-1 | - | TGCGCCAGCAGCTTGGATCCAGGAATGAACACTGAAGCTTTCTTT | CASSLDPGMNTEAFF
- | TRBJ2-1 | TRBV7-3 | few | TGTGCCAGCAGCTTAATGACTTTTAGTGAGCAGTTCTTC | CASSLMTFSEQFF
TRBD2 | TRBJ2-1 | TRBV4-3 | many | TGCGCCAGCAGCCGGGATATTAGCGGGGCCTACAATGAGCAGTTCTTC | CASSRDISGAYNEQFF
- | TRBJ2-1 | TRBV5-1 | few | TGCGCCGCCGCCCGGGGGACCCTTGGAGGAGAGCAGTTCTTC | CAAARGTLGGEQFF
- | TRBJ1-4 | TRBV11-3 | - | TGTGCCAGCAGCTCTCGATGGGGAGAAAAACTGTTTTTT | CASSSRWGEKLFF
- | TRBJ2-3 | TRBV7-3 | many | TGTGCCAGCAGCTTAGCGGGGGCAGGAGATACGCAGTATTTT | CASSLAGAGDTQYF
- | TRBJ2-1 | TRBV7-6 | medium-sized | TGTGCCTTTTGGGACCCGGGGGTGCCCTACAATGAGCAGTTCTTC | CAFWDPGVPYNEQFF
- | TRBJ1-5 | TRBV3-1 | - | TGTGCCAGCAGCCTGTCGGAGGTCGGTAATCAGCCCCAGCATTTT | CASSLSEVGNQPQHF
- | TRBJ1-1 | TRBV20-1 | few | TGCAGTGCTCCTTCAATTGGGTCTCACACTGAAGCTTTCTTT | CSAPSIGSHTEAFF
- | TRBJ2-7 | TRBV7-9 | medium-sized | TGTGCCAGCAGCTTAGTTGAGGGGGAGGACGAGCAGTACTTC | CASSLVEGEDEQYF
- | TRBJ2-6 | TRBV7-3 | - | TGTGCCAGCAGGGGTCCGGACAGTTCGTCTGGGGCCAACGTCCTGACTTTC | CASRGPDSSSGANVLTF
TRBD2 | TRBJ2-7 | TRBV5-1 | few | TGCGCCAGCAGCTTGCTCACTAGCGGGGGGCTCGGGTCCTACGAGCAGTACTTC | CASSLLTSGGLGSYEQYF
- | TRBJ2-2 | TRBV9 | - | TGTGCCAGCAGCGTAGTAGGTGAACCGAACACCGGGGAGCTGTTTTTT | CASSVVGEPNTGELFF
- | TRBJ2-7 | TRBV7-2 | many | TGTGCCAGCAGCTTAGGCGCCACGTACGCCTACGAGCAGTACTTC | CASSLGATYAYEQYF
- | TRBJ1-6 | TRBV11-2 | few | TGTGCCAGCAGCTTAGATCGGAGTCAGATCCTCCACTTT | CASSLDRSQILHF
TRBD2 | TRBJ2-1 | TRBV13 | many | TGTGCCAGCAGCCTTGATCTAGCGGGGGGTAATGAGCAGTTCTTC | CASSLDLAGGNEQFF
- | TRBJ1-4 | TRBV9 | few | TGTGCCAGCAGCGTAGGGATTAATGAAAAACTGTTTTTT | CASSVGINEKLFF
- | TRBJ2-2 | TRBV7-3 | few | TGTGCCAGCAGCCCCCCGGCCGGGTCGAGTAACACCGGGGAGCTGTTTTTT | CASSPPAGSSNTGELFF
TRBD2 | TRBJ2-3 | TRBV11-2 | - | TGTGCCAGCAGCCACAGCCCTAGCGGACCTAGCACAGATACGCAGTATTTT | CASSHSPSGPSTDTQYF
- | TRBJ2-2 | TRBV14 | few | TGTGCCAGCCGATTGCAGGGGAACACCGGGGAGCTGTTTTTT | CASRLQGNTGELFF
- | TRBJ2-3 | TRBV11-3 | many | TGTGCCAGCAGCATCGCAGGGACCAGTACGCAGTATTTT | CASSIAGTSTQYF
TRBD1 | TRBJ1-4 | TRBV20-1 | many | TGCAGTGCCGGACAGGTCCGGGCGGAAAAACTGTTTTTT | CSAGQVRAEKLFF
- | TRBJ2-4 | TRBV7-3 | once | TGTGCCAACAGTCGTGAGGGAGGTTTAGCCAAAAACATTCAGTACTTC | CANSREGGLAKNIQYF
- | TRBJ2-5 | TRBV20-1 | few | TGCAGTGCTAGAGATCTGGGCTACCCAGAGACCCAGTACTTC | CSARDLGYPETQYF
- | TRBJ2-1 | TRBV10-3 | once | TGTGCCATCACGGAGGCGGGACAGATTTTCTTC | CAITEAGQIFF
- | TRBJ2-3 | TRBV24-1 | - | TGTGCCACCAGTGATTACACAGATACGCAGTATTTT | CATSDYTDTQYF